This TCR beta chain was captured in a study of T cells after yellow fever vaccination. This CDR3 is 14 amino acids long. V was shortened by 9 bases and J by 1 base, with 12 bases between the two germline ends. Per the germline V gene, CDR1 is KGHDR and CDR2 is SFDVKD. The authors made TCR cDNA by 5'RACE template switching, adding a universal primer site and UMIs. One entry per CDR3 protein, called by TCRdb with MiXCR from the 5' RACE reads. Of 200,000 to 250,000 distinct CDR3 sequences in the sample, approximately 3.2% were seen once. Material: CD4+ T cells sorted from PBMCs, obtained 10 days after the yellow fever booster vaccination. The clonotype was recovered from a man between 18 and 29 years old who received the YFV17D yellow fever vaccine. This chain uses TRBV24-1 with TRBJ2-1, with D possibly being TRBD2 (5 bases). DNA for the CDR3: TGTGCCACCGGGAAGGCGGGTTCCTACAATGAGCAGTTCTTC. Translated: CATGKAGSYNEQFF.